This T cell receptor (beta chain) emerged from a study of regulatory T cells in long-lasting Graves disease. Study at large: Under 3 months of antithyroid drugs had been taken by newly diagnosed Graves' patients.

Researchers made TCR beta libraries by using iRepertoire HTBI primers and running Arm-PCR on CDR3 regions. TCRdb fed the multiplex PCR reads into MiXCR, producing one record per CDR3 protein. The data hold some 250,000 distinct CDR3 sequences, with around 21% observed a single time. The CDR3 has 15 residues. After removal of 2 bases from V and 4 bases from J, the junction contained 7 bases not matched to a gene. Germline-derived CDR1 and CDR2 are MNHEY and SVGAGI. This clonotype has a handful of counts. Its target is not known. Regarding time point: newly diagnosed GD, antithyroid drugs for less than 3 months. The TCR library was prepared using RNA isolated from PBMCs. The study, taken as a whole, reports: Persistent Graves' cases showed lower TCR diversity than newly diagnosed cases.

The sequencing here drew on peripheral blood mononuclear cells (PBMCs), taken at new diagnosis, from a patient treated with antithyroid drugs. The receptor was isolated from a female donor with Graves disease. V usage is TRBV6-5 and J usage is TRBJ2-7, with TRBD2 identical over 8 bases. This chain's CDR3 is CASSYGREVGYEQYF. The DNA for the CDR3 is TGTGCCAGCAGTTACGGGCGGGAGGTCGGGTACGAGCAGTACTTC.